Below, 14 T cell receptor beta chains from the same sample are listed, as sequenced in a study of blood T cell repertoires in COVID-19. Data came from immunoSEQ multiplex PCR; TCRdb stores just in-frame clones and leaves some out. The sample includes 53,000 or so clones, 77% seen only once; the top ten take around two fifths. Sequences were obtained from peripheral blood. The receptors were sampled from a man aged 65 to 85 with active or convalescent COVID-19.

This clone was seen only a few times. This chain connects TRBV27 to TRBJ1-4, with D perhaps TRBD1 (5 bases). CDR3 length: 15 residues. CDR1 is MNHEY and CDR2 is SMNVEV in the germline V gene (reference sequence). V lost 2 bases to trimming and J lost 4 bases, with 11 bases between them. This chain's CDR3 is CASSLVAGINEKLFF. Here the CDR3 DNA reads TGTGCCAGCAGTTTAGTCGCAGGGATTAATGAAAAACTGTTTTTT.

The chain combines TRBV7-9 with TRBJ1-5; unclear D gene. Deletions cut 5 bases from V and 5 bases from J, with 10 bases between. Looked up from germline, CDR1 is SEHNR and CDR2 is FQNEAQ (reference sequence). The CDR3 contains 13 residues. CDR3 nucleotide sequence: TGTGCCAGCAGCCCATTAGCAGATCAGCCCCAGCATTTT. This gives the protein CASSPLADQPQHF.

This chain links TRBV10-2 with TRBJ2-3, with 8 bases matching TRBD2. V dropped 2 bases and J dropped 0; count of bases not matched to a gene: 4. Germline V gene lookup returns CDR1 WSHSY and CDR2 SAAADI. The CDR3 runs to 16 residues. CDR3 nucleotides: TGCGCCAGCAGTGAGGGACGGGGGGGGAGCACAGATACGCAGTATTTT. Translated: CASSEGRGGSTDTQYF.

The chain combines TRBV3-1 (or the pseudogene TRBV3-2) with TRBJ1-5; possibly TRBD1 for D (6 bases). In germline, CDR1 is LGHDT, CDR2 YNNKEL (reference sequence). The germline V and J ends were trimmed by 3 bases and 5 bases, with 8 bases remaining between them. The CDR3 extends over 13 amino acids. The CDR3 spells CASSHRGDQPQHF. For the CDR3, the DNA is TGTGCCAGCAGCCACAGGGGCGATCAGCCCCAGCATTTT.

This clone was observed a few times. J is TRBJ1-3 and V is TRBV7-2; no clear D. Germline V gene lookup returns CDR1 SGHTA and CDR2 FQGNSA. The CDR3 contains 16 residues. The V end lost 0 bases, the J end lost 0 bases, and 9 bases lay between the germline ends. For the CDR3, the DNA is TGTGCCAGCAGCTTAGCCCCAGGCACCTCTGGAAACACCATATATTTT. It specifies CASSLAPGTSGNTIYF.

The rearrangement links TRBV5-6 to TRBJ1-5, with D tentatively TRBD1 (6 bases). The CDR3 has 14 amino acids. The germline CDR1 and CDR2 sequences are SGHDT and YYEEEE. V was clipped by 0 bases and J by 6 bases, with 10 bases between them. The CDR3 DNA follows: TGTGCCAGCAGCTTGGGTGGGGGCTTTCAGCCCCAGCATTTT. This translates into CASSLGGGFQPQHF.

This clone has more than one count but fewer than ten. This sequence joins TRBV11-3 and TRBJ2-3; TRBD1 matches 8 bases. This CDR3 region has 13 residues. J was trimmed by 4 bases and V by 5 bases; bases with no gene match: 2. The germline CDR1 and CDR2 sequences are SGHNT and YENEEA. CDR3 sequence (DNA): TGTGCCAGCAGCACGACAGGGGCAGATACGCAGTATTTT. Its protein product is CASSTTGADTQYF.

DNA of the CDR3: TGTGCCAGCATCCCCGAAGGTAGCCTGGGTCAGCCCCAGCATTTT. Its protein product is CASIPEGSLGQPQHF. The J gene is TRBJ1-5, the V gene TRBV28; D ambiguous. CDR1 MDHEN and CDR2 SYDVKM come from the germline V gene. The CDR3 contains 15 residues. Trimming shortened V by 7 bases and J by 6 bases, and 19 bases separated the two germline ends.

The chain carries TRBV27 and TRBJ2-2, with D uncertain. Trimming shortened V by 3 bases and J by 3 bases, and 5 bases separated the two germline ends. Germline values: CDR1 MNHEY, CDR2 SMNVEV (reference sequence). This CDR3 is built from 13 residues. The CDR3 sequence is CASSLEYTGELFF. The CDR3 DNA is TGTGCCAGCAGTTTGGAGTACACCGGGGAGCTGTTTTTT.

The rearrangement links TRBV7-2 to TRBJ1-5; no clear D gene. This CDR3 has 15 amino acids. V dropped 6 bases and J dropped 6 bases, with 18 bases sitting between them. Per germline, CDR1 SGHTA and CDR2 FQGNSA. CDR3 sequence reads: CASSWQVGVGQPQHF. As DNA, the CDR3 is TGTGCCAGCAGTTGGCAAGTGGGAGTAGGTCAGCCCCAGCATTTT.

This clone has just one count. The chain is built from TRBV30 and TRBJ2-2, with D maybe TRBD2 (5 bases). Germline values: CDR1 GTSNPN, CDR2 SVGIG (reference sequence). Trimming left V 3 bases short and J 1 base short, with 9 bases between. CDR3 size: 14 residues. This CDR3 reads CAWRFRGNTGELFF. For the CDR3, the DNA is TGTGCCTGGAGATTCCGGGGGAACACCGGGGAGCTGTTTTTT. Full variable domain (remainder filled in from reference TRBV30 and TRBJ2-2): SQTIHQWPATLVQPVGSPLSLECTVEGTSNPNLYWYRQAAGRGLQLLFYSVGIGQISSEVPQNLSASRPQDRQFILSSKKLLLSDSGFYLCAWRFRGNTGELFFGEGSRLTVL.

V and J are TRBV7-2 and TRBJ2-1, with D possibly matching TRBD2 (6 bases). The V end lost 2 bases, the J end lost 3 bases, and 11 bases lay between the germline ends. Germline values: CDR1 SGHTA, CDR2 FQGNSA. This CDR3 spans 15 amino acids. CDR3 residues: CASSLRWTNYNEQFF. The CDR3 nucleotides are TGTGCCAGCAGCTTAAGGTGGACTAACTACAATGAGCAGTTCTTC.

V and J are TRBV6-2 or TRBV6-3 and TRBJ1-5; 8 bases agree with TRBD1. The ends lost 2 bases at V and 0 bases at J; junction bases unmatched: 9. This CDR3 comprises 18 residues. The V gene's germline CDR1 is MNHEY and CDR2 SVGEGT. The CDR3 here is CASSYPRTGKHSNQPQHF. The CDR3 DNA reads as TGTGCCAGCAGTTACCCCAGGACAGGGAAACATAGCAATCAGCCCCAGCATTTT.

This clone was recorded a few times. The rearrangement links TRBV5-8 to TRBJ1-5, with D possibly matching TRBD1 (5 bases). V lost 2 bases and J 3 bases, leaving 21 bases between the germline ends. CDR1 and CDR2 from the germline V gene are SGHTS and YDEGEE. This CDR3 has 18 residues. Here the CDR3 reads CASSFRVPRRGDNQPQHF. CDR3 in DNA: TGTGCCAGCAGCTTTCGTGTCCCCAGGCGGGGGGACAATCAGCCCCAGCATTTT.